This TCR beta chain was obtained from a study of regulatory T cells in long-lasting Graves disease. Study-level points and caveats: Under persistent disease, TRBV28, TRBJ1-2 and TRBJ2-5 were used preferentially. Newly diagnosed patients had higher TCR diversity than persistent Graves' patients did.

Building of the TCR beta libraries involved iRepertoire HTBI primers and Arm-PCR of CDR3 regions. TCRdb used MiXCR to reprocess the multiplex PCR reads, holding one entry per CDR3 protein. The table includes around 480,000 distinct CDR3 sequences, roughly 16% detected once. Sample time point: newly diagnosed GD, antithyroid drugs for less than 3 months. Isolated PBMC RNA provided the starting material for the TCR library. CDR1 and CDR2 (germline): SEHNR, FQNEAQ (reference sequence). The CDR3 runs 15 residues. Regarding this clonotype: The antigen is unknown. The junction differs from germline at one of its ends, possibly a read error.

Separately, the same data were catalogued under a study of T cells in Graves' hyperthyroidism and ophthalmopathy.

This clonotype was sampled from a man in his forties with Graves disease. The source material was peripheral blood mononuclear cells (PBMCs), sampled at new diagnosis, from a patient treated with antithyroid drugs. The chain combines TRBV7-9 with TRBJ2-7; maybe TRBD1 (6 bases). The CDR3 region is CASNLGWDMKGEQYF. The CDR3 DNA reads as TGTGCCAGCAACTTAGGGTGGGACATGAAAGGAGAGCAGTACTTC.